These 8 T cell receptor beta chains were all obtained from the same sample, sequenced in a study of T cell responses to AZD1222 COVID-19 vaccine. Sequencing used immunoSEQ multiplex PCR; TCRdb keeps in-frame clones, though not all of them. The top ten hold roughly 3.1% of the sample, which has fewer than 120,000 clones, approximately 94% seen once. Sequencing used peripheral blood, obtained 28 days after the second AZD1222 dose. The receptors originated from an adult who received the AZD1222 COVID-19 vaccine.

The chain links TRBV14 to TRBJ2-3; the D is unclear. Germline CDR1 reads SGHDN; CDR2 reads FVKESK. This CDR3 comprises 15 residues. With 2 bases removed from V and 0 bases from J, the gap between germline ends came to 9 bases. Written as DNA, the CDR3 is TGTGCCAGCAGCCAAATACGGGCTAGCACAGATACGCAGTATTTT. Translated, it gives CASSQIRASTDTQYF.

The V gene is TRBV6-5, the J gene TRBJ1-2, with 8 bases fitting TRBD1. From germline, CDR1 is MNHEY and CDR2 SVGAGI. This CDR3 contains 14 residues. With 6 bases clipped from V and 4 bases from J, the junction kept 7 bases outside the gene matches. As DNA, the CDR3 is TGTGCCAGCAGCTCGACAGGGGAGATCTATGGCTACACCTTC. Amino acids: CASSSTGEIYGYTF.

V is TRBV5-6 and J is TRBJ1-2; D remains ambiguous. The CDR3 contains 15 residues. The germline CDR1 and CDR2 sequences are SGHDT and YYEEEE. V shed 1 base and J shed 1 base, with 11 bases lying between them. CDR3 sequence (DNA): TGTGCCAGCAGCTTGCCGATGGACTTTAACTATGGCTACACCTTC. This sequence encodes CASSLPMDFNYGYTF.

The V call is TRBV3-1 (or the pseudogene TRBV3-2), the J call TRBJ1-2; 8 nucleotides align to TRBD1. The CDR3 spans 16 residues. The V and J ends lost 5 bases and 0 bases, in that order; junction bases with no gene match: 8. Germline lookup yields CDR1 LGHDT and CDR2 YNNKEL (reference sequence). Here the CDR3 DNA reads TGTGCCAGCAGCGGGGGACAGGCGGGTTCTAACTATGGCTACACCTTC. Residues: CASSGGQAGSNYGYTF.

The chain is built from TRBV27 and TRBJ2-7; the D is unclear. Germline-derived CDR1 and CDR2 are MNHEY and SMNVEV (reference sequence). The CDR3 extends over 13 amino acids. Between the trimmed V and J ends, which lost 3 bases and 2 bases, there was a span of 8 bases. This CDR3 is CASSFRQAYEQYF. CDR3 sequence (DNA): TGTGCCAGCAGTTTCCGCCAAGCCTACGAGCAGTACTTC.

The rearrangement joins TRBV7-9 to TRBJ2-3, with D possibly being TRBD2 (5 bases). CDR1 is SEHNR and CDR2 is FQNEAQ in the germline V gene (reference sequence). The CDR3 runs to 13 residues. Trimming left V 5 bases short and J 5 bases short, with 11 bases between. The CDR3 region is CASSANSVDTQYF. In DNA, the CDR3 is TGTGCCAGCAGCGCCAATAGCGTAGATACGCAGTATTTT.

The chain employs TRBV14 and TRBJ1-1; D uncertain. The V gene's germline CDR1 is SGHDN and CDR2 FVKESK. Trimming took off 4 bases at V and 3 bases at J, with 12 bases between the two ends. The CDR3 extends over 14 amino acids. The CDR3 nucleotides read TGTGCCAGCAGCCTCCTCAATGGGGACACTGAAGCTTTCTTT. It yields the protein CASSLLNGDTEAFF.

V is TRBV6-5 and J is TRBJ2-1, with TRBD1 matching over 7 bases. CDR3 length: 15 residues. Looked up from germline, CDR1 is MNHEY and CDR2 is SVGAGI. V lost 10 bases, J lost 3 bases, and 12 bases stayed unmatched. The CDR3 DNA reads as TGTGCCATCAATACGGACAGGCCGCTCTACAATGAGCAGTTCTTC. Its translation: CAINTDRPLYNEQFF.